A single sample is the source of the 6 T cell receptor beta chains below, sequenced in a study of T cell clonality in common variable immunodeficiency. Profiled with immunoSEQ multiplex PCR; TCRdb holds only in-frame clones, not every one. The repertoire consists of roughly 43,000 clones, none detected only once. The sequencing input was peripheral blood mononuclear cells. The receptors come from a person aged 18 to 70 in good health.

This clone was recorded many times. Sequencing ends 3 residues short of the CDR3 end; the germline J gene provides the rest. The rearrangement uses TRBV20-1 and TRBJ1-1; possible D gene TRBD1, 6 bases. CDR3 length: 13 residues. Germline V gene sequence: CDR1 DFQATT, CDR2 SNEGSKA (reference sequence). The V gene lost 0 bases and the J gene lost 6 bases, with 11 bases spanning the gap. The DNA read from the CDR3 is TGCAGTGCTAGAGAGGGGGGGGCCCCTGAA. Translation gives CSAREGGAPE. The whole CDR3 protein is CSAREGGAPEAFF.

There are many counts of this clone. The sequenced fragment ends 3 residues before the CDR3 boundary, so the rest is inferred from the germline J gene. This chain uses TRBV2 with TRBJ2-5; D is perhaps TRBD1 (6 bases). Germline values: CDR1 SNHLY, CDR2 FYNNEI. The V and J ends lost 3 bases and 1 base respectively, with 9 bases between them. This CDR3 is 14 amino acids long. The CDR3 DNA, read in part, is TGTGCCAGCAGTGATACAGGGACCCAAGAGACC. Translated, it gives CASSDTGTQET. Given in full, the CDR3 is CASSDTGTQETQYF.

This clone was picked up many times. The read comes to an end 3 residues before the CDR3 does, leaving the germline J gene to fill in the end. This chain joins TRBV6-2 or TRBV6-3 and TRBJ1-5; 10 bases are shared with TRBD1. Germline CDR1 MNHEY, CDR2 SVGEGT. The trim removed 6 bases at V and 7 bases at J, leaving 9 bases unmatched. The CDR3 sequence is 15 residues long. CDR3 DNA (partial): TGTGCCAGCAGCCCGGGACAGGGGTCCGGACAGCCC. It specifies CASSPGQGSGQP. The complete CDR3 sequence is CASSPGQGSGQPQHF.

This clone was recorded at least ten times. The read ends 3 residues before the CDR3 terminus; that terminus is restored from the germline J gene. The chain uses TRBV5-4 and TRBJ2-7; 8 bases fit TRBD1. The CDR3 is 15 amino acids. Germline V gives CDR1 SGHNT, CDR2 YYREEE (reference sequence). J was trimmed by 0 bases and V by 2 bases; bases with no gene match: 4. CDR3 region: CASSFGQGSSYEQYF. The DNA read from the CDR3 is TGTGCCAGCAGCTTCGGACAGGGCTCCTCCTACGAG. Using reference TRBV5-4 and TRBJ2-7 for the parts outside the CDR3, the full variable domain is ETGVTQSPTHLIKTRGQQVTLRCSSQSGHNTVSWYQQALGQGPQFIFQYYREEENGRGNFPPRFSGLQFPNYSSELNVNALELDDSALYLCASSFGQGSSYEQYFGPGTRLTVT.

This clone has a count of ten or more. Coverage ceases 3 residues before the CDR3 finishes, and the germline J gene fills in the end. The J gene is TRBJ1-5, the V gene TRBV7-8; D is ambiguous. V gave up 2 bases and J gave up 0 bases, with 8 bases separating them. The CDR3 runs to 15 residues. Germline V gene sequence: CDR1 SGHVS, CDR2 FQNEAQ. CDR3 region: CASSLTEGSNQPQHF. CDR3 DNA (partial): TGTGCCAGCAGCTTAACGGAGGGTAGCAATCAGCCC.

In its sample, this clone was seen many times. The read gets to within 3 residues of the CDR3 end, and the germline J gene fills in the rest. The genes are TRBV9 and TRBJ2-3, with 9 bases aligning to TRBD1. The CDR3 consists of 15 residues. Germline-derived CDR1 and CDR2 are SGDLS and YYNGEE. After removal of 2 bases from V and 6 bases from J, the junction contained 7 bases not matched to a gene. The CDR3 region is CASSVGTGILDTQYF. The sequenced CDR3 bases are TGTGCCAGCAGCGTCGGGACAGGGATTTTGGATACG.